These 8 T cell receptor beta chains were sequenced from one sample in a study of graft-versus-host responses after intestinal transplantation. Their antigens are not known. Here immunoSEQ multiplex PCR was the method, and the copy in TCRdb shows in-frame clones only, minus some. The data hold roughly 99,000 clones, with approximately 86% observed a single time. Here the sequenced sample was unstimulated CD4+ T cells sorted from spleen or lymph node cells, taken before transplant. These receptors originate from a human donor who was the organ donor for an intestinal transplant.

The chain recombines TRBV19 with TRBJ2-2; unclear D gene. Germline V gives CDR1 LNHDA, CDR2 SQIVND (reference sequence). The CDR3 runs to 15 residues. Deletions cut 5 bases from V and 2 bases from J, with 12 bases between. CDR3 loop: CASSLVTRNTGELFF. CDR3 DNA sequence: TGTGCCAGTAGTCTAGTCACTCGTAACACCGGGGAGCTGTTTTTT.

The chain couples TRBV14 to TRBJ1-2, with unresolved D. The V end was cut by 3 bases, the J end by 7 bases, with 9 bases between. The CDR3 totals 12 residues. In germline, CDR1 is SGHDN, CDR2 FVKESK. The CDR3 region has the DNA TGTGCCAGCAGCCAGGGGAATTTTGGCTACACCTTC. As protein: CASSQGNFGYTF.

The V gene is TRBV7-3, the J gene TRBJ2-5; 11 bases are shared with TRBD1. The DNA end is more similar to TRBJ2-7, so the J call may be wrong. CDR1 and CDR2 (germline): SGHTA, FQGTGA. The CDR3 is made up of 15 amino acids. The CDR3 protein is CASSLTGTGGYEQYF. The CDR3 bases are TGTGCCAGCAGCTTAACCGGGACAGGGGGCTACGAGCAGTACTTC.

V usage is TRBV5-1 and J usage is TRBJ2-7; possibly TRBD1 for D (6 bases). CDR3 size: 13 residues. Trimming stripped 4 bases from V and 2 bases from J, with 10 bases between. Per the germline V gene, CDR1 is SGHRS and CDR2 is YFSETQ. The DNA of the CDR3 is TGCGCCAGCAGCACCTCAGGGGCCTACGAGCAGTACTTC. This encodes CASSTSGAYEQYF.

The chain uses TRBV7-7 and TRBJ2-5; D uncertain. The CDR3 covers 14 residues. Germline values: CDR1 SSHAT, CDR2 FNYEAQ (reference sequence). Trimming shortened V by 4 bases and J by 4 bases, and 13 bases separated the two germline ends. The CDR3 here is CASSSTNPPETQYF. The CDR3 DNA is TGTGCCAGCAGCTCTACGAATCCTCCAGAGACCCAGTACTTC.

The gene calls are TRBV20-1 and TRBJ1-2; D is possibly TRBD1 (5 bases). Germline V gives CDR1 DFQATT, CDR2 SNEGSKA (reference sequence). Trimming stripped 3 bases from V and 14 bases from J, with 16 bases between. This CDR3 region has 11 residues. In nucleotides, the CDR3 is TGCAGTGCTAGTGGGCAGGGCTTTGGGACCTTC. It specifies CSASGQGFGTF.

As regards this clone: Germline and junction disagree at one end, which may indicate a read error. The sample contains more than one DNA sequence encoding this CDR3. CDR3 in amino acids: CASRLQGALNQPQHF. The CDR3 DNA reads as TGTGCCAGCAGGCTACAGGGGGCCCTCAATCAACCCCAGCATTTT. The chain is built from TRBV2 and TRBJ1-5; 9 bases agree with TRBD1. CDR1 is SNHLY, CDR2 FYNNEI, per germline. The CDR3 consists of 15 residues.

DNA for the CDR3: TGTGCCAGCAGCTTGAACTCCTACGAGCAGTACTTC. It specifies CASSLNSYEQYF. The V and J genes are TRBV7-6 and TRBJ2-7; D gene ambiguous. This CDR3 has 12 residues. The germline CDR1 and CDR2 sequences are SGHVS and FNYEAQ. V was pared by 3 bases and J by 0 bases, with 3 bases between.